A selection of T cell receptor beta chains follows, all from one sample in a study of blood T cell repertoires in COVID-19. Profiling relied on immunoSEQ multiplex PCR, and the TCRdb table lists in-frame clones only, not all of them. The data contain about 91,000 clones, more than 70% of them singletons. Sequencing was done on a sample of peripheral blood. Source of these receptors: a man in his 70s with acute or convalescent COVID-19. Both conserved end residues are trimmed from each CDR3. The listing skips clone size in some rows; elsewhere it reads once, few, many or a size class.

cdr3_aa: ASRDTGANVLT
v_call: TRBV2
clone_size: few

cdr3_aa: ASSLGPRDRGLPGELF
v_call: TRBV5-1
clone_size: .

cdr3_aa: ASRPAQAYEQY
v_call: TRBV12-3/TRBV12-4
clone_size: few

cdr3_aa: ASSSGTGGDQPQH
v_call: TRBV5-1
clone_size: .

cdr3_aa: SARDWGDGH
v_call: TRBV20-1
clone_size: .

cdr3_aa: ASDVYRDRGYNEQF
v_call: TRBV28
clone_size: once

cdr3_aa: ASSPTGAPSGNTIY
v_call: TRBV28
clone_size: .

cdr3_aa: ASSVGQGNYEQY
v_call: TRBV9
clone_size: .

cdr3_aa: ATSDVQGMGGYT
v_call: TRBV24-1
clone_size: .

cdr3_aa: ASSFRFRGNTIY
v_call: TRBV28
clone_size: .

cdr3_aa: ASSILWTGGTEAF
v_call: TRBV19
clone_size: .

cdr3_aa: AWRKGLAGVETQY
v_call: TRBV30
clone_size: .

cdr3_aa: ASSQGAFYNEQF
v_call: TRBV3-1/TRBV3-2
clone_size: .

cdr3_aa: ASSLDDWTSGSYEQY
v_call: TRBV11-2
clone_size: .

cdr3_aa: ASSEYGRGREKLF
v_call: TRBV25-1
clone_size: .

cdr3_aa: ASSEGLAVPTKQY
v_call: TRBV6-1
clone_size: .

cdr3_aa: ASSSSGTYEQY
v_call: TRBV19
clone_size: .

cdr3_aa: ASCEYPSNEQF
v_call: TRBV25-1
clone_size: .

cdr3_aa: ASSQAGTGYGYT
v_call: TRBV4-2
clone_size: .

cdr3_aa: ASSDTGSKNIQY
v_call: TRBV19
clone_size: .

cdr3_aa: ASRGSAARQY
v_call: TRBV6-5
clone_size: .

cdr3_aa: ASSIKSSNSPLH
v_call: TRBV19
clone_size: .

cdr3_aa: ASGFEAEDTQY
v_call: TRBV7-3
clone_size: .

cdr3_aa: ASRGGRSGRSYEQY
v_call: TRBV2
clone_size: many

cdr3_aa: ASRGGSGGNTIY
v_call: TRBV6-5
clone_size: .

cdr3_aa: ASSQGAGSVNYGYT
v_call: TRBV4-3
clone_size: .

cdr3_aa: ASSLEPNRGWYGYT
v_call: TRBV5-1
clone_size: .

cdr3_aa: ASSTGDRGSGYT
v_call: TRBV18
clone_size: .

cdr3_aa: ASSPLAGNYEQY
v_call: TRBV11-2
clone_size: once

cdr3_aa: ATSIGQGPEETQY
v_call: TRBV15
clone_size: .

cdr3_aa: ASSLMVRVGNQPQH
v_call: TRBV5-6
clone_size: .

cdr3_aa: ASSSPGLQLYNEQF
v_call: TRBV18
clone_size: .

cdr3_aa: ASSKGLKWESTDTQY
v_call: TRBV7-3
clone_size: .

cdr3_aa: ASTGPGQGTEAF
v_call: TRBV28
clone_size: .

cdr3_aa: ASSPILAGGVYEQY
v_call: TRBV7-2
clone_size: few

cdr3_aa: ASSGGQNQPQH
v_call: TRBV5-6
clone_size: .

cdr3_aa: ASSQDQANRAYGYT
v_call: TRBV4-3
clone_size: many

cdr3_aa: ASSSLGAGLASYNEQF
v_call: TRBV7-2
clone_size: once

cdr3_aa: ASSYLGAFGNQPQH
v_call: TRBV5-6
clone_size: .

cdr3_aa: AISGDRSRSGDQPQH
v_call: TRBV10-3
clone_size: .

cdr3_aa: ASSYSDTRNEKLF
v_call: TRBV6-5
clone_size: .

cdr3_aa: ASSQGGLTEAF
v_call: TRBV18
clone_size: once